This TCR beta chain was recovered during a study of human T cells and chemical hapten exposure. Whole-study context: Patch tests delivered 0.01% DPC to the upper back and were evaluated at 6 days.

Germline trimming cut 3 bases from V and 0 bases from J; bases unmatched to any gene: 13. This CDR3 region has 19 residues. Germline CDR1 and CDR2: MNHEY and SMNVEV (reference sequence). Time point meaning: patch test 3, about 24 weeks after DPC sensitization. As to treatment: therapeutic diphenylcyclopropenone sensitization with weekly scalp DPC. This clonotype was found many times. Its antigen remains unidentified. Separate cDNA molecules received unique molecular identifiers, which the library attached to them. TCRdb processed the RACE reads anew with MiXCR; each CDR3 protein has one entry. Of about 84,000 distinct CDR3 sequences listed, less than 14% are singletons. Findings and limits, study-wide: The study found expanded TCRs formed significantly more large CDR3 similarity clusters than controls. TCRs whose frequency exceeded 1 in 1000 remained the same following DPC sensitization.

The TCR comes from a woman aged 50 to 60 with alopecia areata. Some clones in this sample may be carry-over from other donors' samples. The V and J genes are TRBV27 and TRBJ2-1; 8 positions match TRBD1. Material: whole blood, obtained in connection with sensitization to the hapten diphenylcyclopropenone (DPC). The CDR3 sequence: CASSFRQGAGRGSYNEQFF. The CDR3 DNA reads TGTGCCAGCAGTTTTCGTCAGGGGGCTGGGCGGGGCTCCTACAATGAGCAGTTCTTC.